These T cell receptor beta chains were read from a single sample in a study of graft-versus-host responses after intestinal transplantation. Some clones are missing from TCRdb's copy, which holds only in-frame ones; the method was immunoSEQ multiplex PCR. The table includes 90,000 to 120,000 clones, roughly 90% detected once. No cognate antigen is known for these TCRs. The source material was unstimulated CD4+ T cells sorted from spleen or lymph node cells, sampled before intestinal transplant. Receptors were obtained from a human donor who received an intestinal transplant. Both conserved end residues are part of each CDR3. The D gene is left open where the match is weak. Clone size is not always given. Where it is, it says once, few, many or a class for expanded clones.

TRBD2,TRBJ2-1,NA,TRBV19,CASSIQRATRSGIYNEQFF,TGTGCCAGTAGTATACAACGGGCGACTCGTAGCGGGATCTACAATGAGCAGTTCTTC
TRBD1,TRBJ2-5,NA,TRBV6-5,CASSKGQGGTQYF,TGTGCCAGCAGTAAGGGACAGGGTGGGACCCAGTACTTC
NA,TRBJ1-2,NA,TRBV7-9,CASSLEGGTSGYTF,TGTGCCAGCAGCTTAGAAGGGGGGACGTCTGGCTACACCTTC
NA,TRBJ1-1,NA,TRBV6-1,CASRTGRSTEAFF,TGTGCCAGCAGAACAGGTCGGAGCACTGAAGCTTTCTTT
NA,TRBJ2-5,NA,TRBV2,CASSDRQGRETQYF,TGTGCCAGCAGTGATCGGCAGGGGAGGGAGACCCAGTACTTC
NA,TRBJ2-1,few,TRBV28,CASSLWRDLYNEQFF,TGTGCCAGCAGTTTATGGCGGGACCTTTACAATGAGCAGTTCTTC
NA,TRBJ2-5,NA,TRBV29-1,CSGRGSVKETQYF,TGCAGCGGGCGGGGTTCGGTCAAAGAGACCCAGTACTTC
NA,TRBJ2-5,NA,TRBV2,CASSAVGQRQETQYF,TGTGCCAGCAGTGCCGTTGGACAAAGACAAGAGACCCAGTACTTC
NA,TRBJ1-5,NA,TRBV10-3,CAISERVENQPQHF,TGTGCCATCAGTGAGAGAGTGGAGAATCAGCCCCAGCATTTT
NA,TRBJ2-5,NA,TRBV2,CASTPSGGVYQETQYF,TGTGCCAGCACTCCTTCGGGCGGGGTGTACCAAGAGACCCAGTACTTC
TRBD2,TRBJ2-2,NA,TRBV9,CASSVVSGVNTGELFF,TGTGCCAGCAGCGTAGTTAGCGGGGTAAACACCGGGGAGCTGTTTTTT
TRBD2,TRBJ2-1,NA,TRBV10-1,CASSPLAGDVNEQFF,TGCGCCAGCAGTCCACTAGCGGGGGATGTAAATGAGCAGTTCTTC
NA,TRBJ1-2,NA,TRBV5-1,CASSNGTGVYGYTF,TGCGCCAGCAGCAACGGGACGGGAGTGTATGGCTACACCTTC
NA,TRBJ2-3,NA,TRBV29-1,CSVEHYTDTQYF,TGCAGCGTTGAGCACTACACAGATACGCAGTATTTT
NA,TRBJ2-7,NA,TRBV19,CASSNGGHEQYF,TGTGCCAGTAGTAACGGGGGACACGAGCAGTACTTC
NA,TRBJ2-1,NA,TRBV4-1,CASSPAPGTQLHEQFF,TGCGCCAGCAGCCCGGCTCCCGGGACCCAGCTACATGAGCAGTTCTTC
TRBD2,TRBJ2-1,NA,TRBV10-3,CAISPFREGWYNEQFF,TGTGCCATCAGTCCCTTTCGGGAGGGTTGGTACAATGAGCAGTTCTTC
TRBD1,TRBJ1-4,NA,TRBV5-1,CASSTGQGNEKLFF,TGCGCCAGCAGCACCGGACAGGGGAATGAAAAACTGTTTTTT
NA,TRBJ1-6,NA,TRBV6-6,CASSRGPRGYSPLHF,TGTGCCAGCAGCCGGGGCCCCCGAGGGTATTCACCCCTCCACTTT
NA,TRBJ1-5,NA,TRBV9,CASSVVRTQPQHF,TGTGCCAGCAGCGTAGTTAGGACTCAGCCCCAGCATTTT
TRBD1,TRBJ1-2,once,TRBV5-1,CASSSDRDSYGYTF,TGCGCCAGCAGCTCCGACAGGGACAGCTATGGCTACACCTTC
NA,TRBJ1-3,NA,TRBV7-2,CASSPLVSISSGNTIYF,TGTGCCAGCAGCCCCCTTGTCTCCATTTCCTCTGGAAACACCATATATTTT
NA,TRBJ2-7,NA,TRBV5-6,CASSSPTSPHYEQYF,TGTGCCAGCAGCTCCCCCACTAGTCCTCACTACGAGCAGTACTTC
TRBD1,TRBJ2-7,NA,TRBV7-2,CASSLDFDRARYEQYF,TGTGCCAGCAGCTTAGACTTCGACAGGGCTAGGTACGAGCAGTACTTC
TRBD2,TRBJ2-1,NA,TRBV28,CASFLAGGSYNEQFF,TGTGCCAGCTTCCTAGCGGGAGGGTCCTACAATGAGCAGTTCTTC
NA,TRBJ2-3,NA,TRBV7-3,CASSYVSEGPGDTDTQYF,TGTGCCAGCAGCTACGTCAGTGAGGGCCCGGGGGACACAGATACGCAGTATTTT
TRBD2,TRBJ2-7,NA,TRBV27,CASSLSGTAPYEQYF,TGTGCCAGCAGTTTGAGCGGGACCGCACCCTACGAGCAGTACTTC
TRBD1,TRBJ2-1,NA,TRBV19,CASSIGDRSSYNEQFF,TGTGCCAGTAGTATTGGGGACAGGAGCTCCTACAATGAGCAGTTCTTC
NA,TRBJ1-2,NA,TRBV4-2,CASSQEGAGVGGYTF,TGTGCCAGCAGCCAAGAAGGGGCAGGGGTTGGCGGCTACACCTTC